This T cell receptor (beta chain) was sequenced during a study of CD8 T cells in ankylosing spondylitis. The study, taken as a whole, reports: As reported, disease-linked clones showed significant enrichment in matched ankylosing spondylitis synovial fluid. One TCR beta motif, made up of 7 or 8 highly homologous variants, appeared characteristic of ankylosing spondylitis blood.

TCRdb itself ran the 5' RACE reads through MiXCR, one entry per CDR3 protein. The sample includes over 200,000 distinct CDR3 sequences, 18% of them seen just once. Germline CDR1 SGDLS, CDR2 YYNGEE. With V trimmed by 0 bases and J by 3 bases, 0 bases remained unmatched. This CDR3 has 14 amino acids. This clonotype was observed a few times. As yet, its antigen is unknown. J is TRBJ2-1 and V is TRBV9; TRBD2 matches at 7 bases. Specimen: blood, either unsorted or a sorted T cell fraction (not recorded which). The TCR was taken from a male donor with ankylosing spondylitis. The CDR3 coding sequence is TGTGCCAGCAGCGTAGGGGGGGGCTACAATGAGCAGTTCTTC. Residues: CASSVGGGYNEQFF.